Following are 18 T cell receptor beta chains from one sample sequenced in a study of blood T cell repertoires in COVID-19. Sequencing used immunoSEQ multiplex PCR; TCRdb keeps in-frame clones, though not all of them. This sample has more than 400,000 clones, with 80% to 90% found just once. The sample consisted of peripheral blood. These receptors came from a human donor in a cohort sampled during active COVID-19.

This rearrangement joins TRBV5-4 to TRBJ2-7, with TRBD2 matching over 8 bases. CDR1 is SGHNT, CDR2 YYREEE, per germline (reference sequence). The length of the CDR3 is 16 residues. Trimming took 4 bases from V and 0 from J; bases not matched to a gene: 9. The CDR3 sequence: CASSPRTSQSSYEQYF. As DNA, the CDR3 is TGTGCCAGCAGCCCCAGGACTAGCCAAAGCTCCTACGAGCAGTACTTC.

This chain uses TRBV15 with TRBJ1-1; no clear D. Trimming removed 9 bases from V and 1 base from J, with 12 bases in between. The CDR3 totals 13 residues. Germline CDR1 and CDR2: LNHNV and YYDKDF (reference sequence). The CDR3 coding sequence is TGTGCCACGGGGAGGTACGAGAACACTGAAGCTTTCTTT. Protein: CATGRYENTEAFF.

CDR3 sequence reads: CASGSGSALNEQFF. CDR3 in DNA: TGTGCCAGTGGGAGCGGGAGCGCCCTAAATGAGCAGTTCTTC. J is TRBJ2-1 and V is TRBV19; 8 bases line up with TRBD2. Germline loops: CDR1 LNHDA, CDR2 SQIVND (reference sequence). The V and J ends lost 8 bases and 7 bases, in that order; junction bases with no gene match: 10. The CDR3 is made up of 14 amino acids.

The rearrangement joins TRBV29-1 to TRBJ2-3, with 9 bases matching TRBD2. J lost 6 bases, V lost 0 bases, and 7 bases had no gene match. The germline V gene encodes CDR1 SQVTM and CDR2 ANQGSEA. CDR3 length: 15 residues. The CDR3 is CSVEDAAGGPDTQYF. The CDR3, as DNA: TGCAGCGTTGAAGACGCCGCGGGAGGGCCCGATACGCAGTATTTT.

V and J are TRBV3-1 (or the pseudogene TRBV3-2) and TRBJ1-1; D remains unclear. Trimming took off 4 bases at V and 6 bases at J, with 12 bases between the two ends. The germline V gene encodes CDR1 LGHDT and CDR2 YNNKEL (reference sequence). The CDR3 consists of 13 residues. Here the CDR3 DNA reads TGTGCCAGCAGCCTAGGGAGGGTGGCTGAAGCTTTCTTT. Its translation: CASSLGRVAEAFF.

As regards this clone: A junction boundary mismatches the germline segment, possibly from a read error. This sequence joins TRBV7-3 and TRBJ1-1, with 9 nucleotides matching TRBD1. The CDR3 is 16 amino acids. Germline CDR1 reads SGHTA; CDR2 reads FQGTGA. Here the CDR3 reads CASSVTGGPSSTEAFF. The DNA of the CDR3 is TGTGCCAGCAGCGTAACAGGGGGCCCCAGTAGCACTGAAGCTTTCTTT.

This chain connects TRBV27 to TRBJ1-6; D remains ambiguous. The germline V gene has CDR1 MNHEY and CDR2 SMNVEV (reference sequence). This CDR3 contains 13 residues. Trimming stripped 1 base from V and 6 bases from J, with 4 bases between. This CDR3 reads CASSLFRNSPLHF. CDR3 DNA sequence: TGTGCCAGCAGTTTATTTCGTAATTCACCCCTCCACTTT.

This chain links TRBV6-5 with TRBJ1-4; 7 bases align to TRBD1. The CDR3 is 13 amino acids. CDR1 is MNHEY, CDR2 SVGAGI, per germline. The V gene end was trimmed by 6 bases and the J gene end by 14 bases; junction bases not matched to a gene: 12. The CDR3 here is CASRLQGGATLFF. The CDR3 region has the DNA TGTGCCAGCAGGTTGCAGGGGGGAGCCACCCTGTTTTTT.

The rearrangement links TRBV4-2 to TRBJ1-6; D unclear. CDR1 LGHNA and CDR2 YNFKEQ come from the germline V gene. This CDR3 has 14 residues. Trimming stripped 0 bases from V and 6 bases from J, with 6 bases between. The CDR3 loop is CASSQDSINSPLHF. The CDR3 DNA reads as TGTGCCAGCAGCCAAGACAGTATTAATTCACCCCTCCACTTT.

This clone was picked up many times. J is TRBJ1-6 and V is TRBV12-3 or TRBV12-4; 7 nucleotides agree with TRBD1. This CDR3 region has 12 residues. Trimming took 4 bases from V and 12 from J; bases not matched to a gene: 3. In nucleotides, the CDR3 is TGTGCCAGCAGTTACAACAGGGGACCCCTCCACTTT. Protein sequence: CASSYNRGPLHF.

V is TRBV19 and J is TRBJ2-1, with D perhaps TRBD2 (5 bases). Germline loops: CDR1 LNHDA, CDR2 SQIVND (reference sequence). The CDR3 length is 15 residues. V was clipped by 3 bases and J by 0 bases, with 9 bases between them. Written as DNA, the CDR3 is TGTGCCAGTAGTATCGCGGGTAGCTCCTACAATGAGCAGTTCTTC. This codes for CASSIAGSSYNEQFF. Looking up the rest from reference TRBV19 and TRBJ2-1 gives the full variable domain: DGGITQSPKYLFRKEGQNVTLSCEQNLNHDAMYWYRQDPGQGLRLIYYSQIVNDFQKGDIAEGYSVSREKKESFPLTVTSAQKNPTAFYLCASSIAGSSYNEQFFGPGTRLTVL.

The rearrangement joins TRBV27 to TRBJ2-7, with 11 bases fitting TRBD2. The CDR3 runs 15 residues. In germline, CDR1 is MNHEY, CDR2 SMNVEV (reference sequence). Trimming at V came to 6 bases and at J to 7 bases, leaving 11 bases not matched to a gene. The chain's CDR3 is CASRGLAEIFGEQYF. CDR3 DNA sequence: TGTGCCAGCAGGGGACTAGCGGAGATCTTCGGGGAGCAGTACTTC.

The chain is built from TRBV28 and TRBJ1-2, with TRBD1 as a possible D gene (5 bases). Trimming removed 4 bases from V and 6 bases from J, with 12 bases in between. The CDR3 loop spans 13 amino acids. Germline V gives CDR1 MDHEN, CDR2 SYDVKM. This CDR3 is CASSSRGRNGYTF. CDR3 nucleotide sequence: TGTGCCAGCAGTTCGCGGGGACGAAATGGCTACACCTTC.

CDR3 sequence reads: CSVGTSDEKLFF. The CDR3 nucleotides read TGCAGCGTTGGGACATCGGATGAAAAACTGTTTTTT. The chain has TRBV29-1 and TRBJ1-4; tentatively, D is TRBD1 (5 bases). The V end lost 4 bases, the J end lost 6 bases, and 9 bases lay between the germline ends. This CDR3 comprises 12 residues. The V gene's germline CDR1 is SQVTM and CDR2 ANQGSEA.

The CDR3 DNA follows: TGCGCCAGCAGGAAATTTAGCGGGAGGCTCCCCGGGGAGCTGTTTTTT. The encoded protein is CASRKFSGRLPGELFF. This chain joins TRBV5-1 and TRBJ2-2; 10 bases are shared with TRBD2. Germline CDR1 SGHRS, CDR2 YFSETQ. Trimming at V came to 5 bases and at J to 6 bases, leaving 10 bases not matched to a gene. The CDR3 length is 16 residues.

CDR3 sequence reads: CAISEVGGGSYNEQFF. CDR3 coding DNA: TGTGCCATCAGTGAAGTAGGTGGCGGGAGTTACAATGAGCAGTTCTTC. The chain is built from TRBV10-3 and TRBJ2-1; TRBD2 aligns across 7 bases. The ends lost 3 bases at V and 4 bases at J; junction bases unmatched: 9. From germline, CDR1 is ENHRY and CDR2 SYGVKD. The CDR3 is made up of 16 amino acids.

The table lists this clone with a few counts. Additional DNA sequences in this sample encode the identical CDR3. The chain is built from TRBV19 and TRBJ1-1; 8 nucleotides line up with TRBD1. The V gene's germline CDR1 is LNHDA and CDR2 SQIVND (reference sequence). The CDR3 runs 13 residues. With V trimmed by 4 bases and J by 3 bases, 1 base remained unmatched. CDR3 protein: CASSTTGDTEAFF. The CDR3 DNA follows: TGTGCCAGTAGTACGACAGGGGACACTGAAGCTTTCTTT.

The V call is TRBV15, the J call TRBJ2-5; 13 bases fit TRBD2. The trim removed 5 bases at V and 7 bases at J, leaving 10 bases unmatched. Germline V gene sequence: CDR1 LNHNV, CDR2 YYDKDF (reference sequence). The CDR3 consists of 16 residues. The CDR3 spells CATSEAGTSGMGTQYF. In DNA form, the CDR3 reads TGTGCCACCAGCGAGGCCGGGACTAGCGGGATGGGGACCCAGTACTTC.